The 26 T cell receptor beta chains below come from one sample, sequenced in a study of blood T cell repertoires in COVID-19. This table comes from immunoSEQ multiplex PCR, and its TCRdb copy is limited to in-frame clones, with some not included. This sample has around 88,000 clones, with approximately 91% found just once. The sequencing sample was made of peripheral blood. These receptors were obtained from an elderly woman with acute or convalescent COVID-19.

V and J are TRBV7-2 and TRBJ1-1; 9 bases match TRBD1. The germline V gene encodes CDR1 SGHTA and CDR2 FQGNSA. J gave up 2 bases and V 6 bases, and 10 bases lay outside the gene matches. The CDR3 sequence is 16 residues long. In DNA, the CDR3 is TGTGCCAGCAGACTACCATTGGGACAGGGCAACACTGAAGCTTTCTTT. It specifies CASRLPLGQGNTEAFF.

The chain links TRBV4-3 to TRBJ2-1; TRBD1 matches 8 bases. CDR3 size: 16 residues. Trimming removed 0 bases from V and 8 bases from J; junction bases left unmatched: 9. Germline CDR1 and CDR2: LGHNA and YSLEER. As DNA, the CDR3 is TGCGCCAGCAGCCAAGACCGGACAGGGCTTGGGCATGAGCAGTTCTTC. Amino acid sequence: CASSQDRTGLGHEQFF.

The V call is TRBV7-3, the J call TRBJ1-1, with 7 bases identical to TRBD1. The germline CDR1 and CDR2 sequences are SGHTA and FQGTGA. The CDR3 totals 15 residues. V lost 1 base, J lost 1 base, and 3 bases stayed unmatched. The CDR3 is CASSLSRTGNTEAFF. As DNA, the CDR3 is TGTGCCAGCAGCTTAAGTCGGACAGGGAACACTGAAGCTTTCTTT.

V usage is TRBV10-3 and J usage is TRBJ2-5, with D perhaps matching TRBD1 (7 bases). This CDR3 has 14 residues. The V gene lost 4 bases and the J gene lost 5 bases, with 14 bases spanning the gap. Looked up from germline, CDR1 is ENHRY and CDR2 is SYGVKD. The chain's CDR3 is CAISAGGGGETQYF. For the CDR3, the DNA is TGTGCCATCAGTGCAGGAGGGGGCGGCGAGACCCAGTACTTC.

This chain joins TRBV4-1 and TRBJ2-5; TRBD1 matches at 7 bases. V gave up 6 bases and J gave up 4 bases; unmatched junction bases: 5. Germline V lookup: CDR1 MGHRA, CDR2 YSYEKL. The CDR3 contains 13 residues. The CDR3 DNA sequence: TGCGCCAGCAGAGCGACAGGGTTAGAGACCCAGTACTTC. It specifies CASRATGLETQYF.

The chain couples TRBV7-2 to TRBJ2-3, with TRBD2 identical over 14 bases. Germline V gives CDR1 SGHTA, CDR2 FQGNSA. Losses at the gene ends were 6 bases for V and 6 bases for J; bases not matched to a gene: 5. The CDR3 sequence is 15 residues long. The CDR3 nucleotides read TGTGCCAGCAGGATGGGACTAGCGGGAGCCGATACGCAGTATTTT. Protein: CASRMGLAGADTQYF.

This rearrangement joins TRBV7-2 to TRBJ1-2; 8 nucleotides agree with TRBD1. The length of the CDR3 is 14 residues. Unmatched junction bases numbered 8, after V lost 10 bases and J lost 1 base. Germline values: CDR1 SGHTA, CDR2 FQGNSA. The CDR3 reads CATSIQGVNYGYTF. Here the CDR3 DNA reads TGTGCCACCTCTATACAGGGGGTTAACTATGGCTACACCTTC.

The chain recombines TRBV24-1 with TRBJ2-1; 10 nucleotides line up with TRBD2. This CDR3 comprises 13 residues. Germline V gene lookup returns CDR1 KGHDR and CDR2 SFDVKD. With 3 bases clipped from V and 10 bases from J, the junction kept 2 bases outside the gene matches. CDR3 region: CATSDRLAGEQFF. The CDR3 region has the DNA TGTGCCACCAGTGATCGACTAGCGGGCGAGCAGTTCTTC.

The chain carries TRBV18 and TRBJ1-1, with D maybe TRBD1 (6 bases). Between the trimmed V and J ends, which lost 2 bases and 1 base, there was a span of 11 bases. Per the germline V gene, CDR1 is KGHSH and CDR2 is LQKENI. The CDR3 spans 15 residues. CDR3 in DNA: TGTGCCAGCTCACCAAGGCTGGGGGCGAACACTGAAGCTTTCTTT. It is translated as CASSPRLGANTEAFF.

The gene calls are TRBV30 and TRBJ1-1; 7 positions agree with TRBD1. The V gene end was trimmed by 2 bases and the J gene end by 6 bases; junction bases not matched to a gene: 9. Germline V CDR1 and CDR2: GTSNPN, SVGIG (reference sequence). The length of the CDR3 is 14 residues. CDR3 region: CAWSRTGDNPEAFF. The CDR3 DNA reads as TGTGCCTGGAGTCGGACAGGCGACAACCCTGAAGCTTTCTTT.

The gene calls are TRBV9 and TRBJ1-2; possible D gene TRBD1, 5 bases. Looked up from germline, CDR1 is SGDLS and CDR2 is YYNGEE. V gave up 2 bases and J gave up 3 bases, with 14 bases separating them. The CDR3 totals 15 residues. CDR3 bases: TGTGCCAGCAGCGTTCATCAGGACAAATACTATGGCTACACCTTC. Amino acids: CASSVHQDKYYGYTF.

This sequence joins TRBV5-4 and TRBJ1-2; no clear D. The V gene lost 0 bases and the J gene lost 2 bases, with 11 bases spanning the gap. The CDR3 has 15 residues. The V gene's germline CDR1 is SGHNT and CDR2 YYREEE (reference sequence). The CDR3 spells CASSLVAGLNYGYTF. The CDR3 DNA reads as TGTGCCAGCAGCTTGGTGGCGGGCCTCAACTATGGCTACACCTTC.

The V gene is TRBV7-2, the J gene TRBJ2-4, with D maybe TRBD2 (5 bases). Trimming cost V 5 bases and J 4 bases, with 15 bases left between them. CDR1 is SGHTA and CDR2 is FQGNSA in the germline V gene. This CDR3 is 15 amino acids long. CDR3 nucleotide sequence: TGTGCCAGCAGCCCCCCCCTAGCAGTGAAAAACATTCAGTACTTC. Protein sequence: CASSPPLAVKNIQYF.

The chain recombines TRBV6-5 with TRBJ2-7; 7 bases align to TRBD1. From germline, CDR1 is MNHEY and CDR2 SVGAGI. The CDR3 spans 14 residues. Trimming took 5 bases from V and 7 from J; bases not matched to a gene: 11. CDR3 in DNA: TGTGCCAGCAGTCAGACAGGGACAAAGGGGGAGCAGTACTTC. This gives the protein CASSQTGTKGEQYF.

The genes are TRBV7-8 and TRBJ1-2, with 7 bases fitting TRBD1. Germline lookup yields CDR1 SGHVS and CDR2 FQNEAQ. The CDR3 contains 16 residues. Trimming cost V 5 bases and J 4 bases; bases outside gene matches: 13. Here the CDR3 DNA reads TGTGCCAGCAGCCCCCGTCCCATGGCAGGGGGCTATGGCTACACCTTC. It specifies CASSPRPMAGGYGYTF.

The rearrangement links TRBV7-2 to TRBJ2-7; a possible D gene is TRBD1 (6 bases). From germline, CDR1 is SGHTA and CDR2 FQGNSA. V lost 5 bases and J 6 bases, leaving 17 bases between the germline ends. The length of the CDR3 is 14 residues. In nucleotides, the CDR3 is TGTGCCAGCAGCCCACAGGGACGTACGGGCGAGCAGTACTTC. Its protein is CASSPQGRTGEQYF.

This clone was recorded a few times. Here the CDR3 reads CASSVDDMAAGGKLFF. CDR3 DNA sequence: TGTGCCAGCAGCGTAGATGACATGGCCGCGGGAGGAAAACTGTTTTTT. The chain carries TRBV9 and TRBJ1-4; no definite D call. The V end lost 0 bases, the J end lost 10 bases, and 19 bases lay between the germline ends. The germline gives CDR1 SGDLS, CDR2 YYNGEE. The CDR3 is made up of 16 amino acids.

This clone was counted once. The chain couples TRBV5-1 to TRBJ2-3; 7 nucleotides line up with TRBD2. The CDR3 length is 16 residues. Germline V gene sequence: CDR1 SGHRS, CDR2 YFSETQ. Trimming removed 1 base from V and 0 bases from J; junction bases left unmatched: 5. CDR3 amino acids: CASSLLTSSSTDTQYF. Written as DNA, the CDR3 is TGCGCCAGCAGCTTGCTGACTAGCAGTAGCACAGATACGCAGTATTTT.

The gene calls are TRBV30 and TRBJ1-3; the D is unclear. The CDR3 runs to 13 residues. V lost 1 base to trimming and J lost 8 bases, with 12 bases between them. Germline V lookup: CDR1 GTSNPN, CDR2 SVGIG (reference sequence). The CDR3 sequence is CAWSGPEGDTIYF. CDR3 nucleotides: TGTGCCTGGAGTGGACCGGAGGGAGACACCATATATTTT.

This chain links TRBV25-1 with TRBJ2-5, with 7 bases matching TRBD1. The length of the CDR3 is 14 residues. CDR1 MGHDK and CDR2 SYGVNS come from the germline V gene. J gave up 1 base and V 5 bases, and 4 bases lay outside the gene matches. CDR3 amino acids: CASSRDRVQETQYF. CDR3 coding DNA: TGTGCCAGCAGTAGAGACAGGGTCCAAGAGACCCAGTACTTC.

This chain joins TRBV28 and TRBJ2-7, with 8 nucleotides matching TRBD2. V lost 7 bases to trimming and J lost 1 base; unmatched junction nucleotides: 6. The CDR3 sequence is 14 residues long. Germline CDR1 is MDHEN and CDR2 is SYDVKM. The CDR3 DNA sequence: TGTGCCAGCAAACTAGCGGTTTATTCCTACGAGCAGTACTTC. It yields the protein CASKLAVYSYEQYF.

V usage is TRBV27 and J usage is TRBJ2-7; 11 bases fit TRBD2. V shed 5 bases, J shed 2 bases, and the junction held 5 bases outside the gene matches. Germline CDR1 reads MNHEY; CDR2 reads SMNVEV (reference sequence). This CDR3 region has 15 residues. CDR3 protein: CASSLSGRVPYEQYF. The DNA of the CDR3 is TGTGCCAGCAGTCTTAGCGGGAGGGTCCCCTACGAGCAGTACTTC.

The chain combines TRBV4-1 with TRBJ1-2; 7 nucleotides match TRBD1. This CDR3 has 13 amino acids. Germline CDR1 is MGHRA and CDR2 is YSYEKL. V lost 3 bases, J lost 4 bases, and 2 bases stayed unmatched. The CDR3 spells CASSQGTVYGYTF. The CDR3 nucleotides read TGCGCCAGCAGCCAGGGGACAGTCTATGGCTACACCTTC.

The chain recombines TRBV7-2 with TRBJ2-7; TRBD2 matches 14 bases. Germline CDR1 is SGHTA and CDR2 is FQGNSA. Losses at the gene ends were 3 bases for V and 6 bases for J; bases not matched to a gene: 4. This CDR3 has 15 residues. The CDR3 region is CASSFYGLAGGEQYF. Here the CDR3 DNA reads TGTGCCAGCAGCTTCTACGGACTAGCGGGGGGCGAGCAGTACTTC.

The chain links TRBV4-2 to TRBJ2-5; no clear D gene. The V and J ends lost 1 base and 1 base respectively, with 7 bases between them. CDR3 length equals 14 residues. Germline V gene lookup returns CDR1 LGHNA and CDR2 YNFKEQ. For the CDR3, the DNA is TGTGCCAGCAGCCAAGGAGCGTTCCAAGAGACCCAGTACTTC. Protein sequence: CASSQGAFQETQYF.

J is TRBJ2-3 and V is TRBV4-3; weak D call: TRBD2 (6 bases). This CDR3 spans 15 amino acids. Trimming removed 0 bases from V and 5 bases from J, with 12 bases in between. Looked up from germline, CDR1 is LGHNA and CDR2 is YSLEER. In nucleotides, the CDR3 is TGCGCCAGCAGCCAAGAACGTCGGGAGAGAGATACGCAGTATTTT. It translates to CASSQERRERDTQYF.